This T cell receptor (beta chain) was obtained from a study of vaccination and CD4 T cells after COVID-19. The treatment: approximately 11-day PBMC culture with coronavirus spike peptide pools or control peptides (ViraFEST assay). Each well held roughly 2 million PBMCs in IL-2 (roughly 10 IU/ml) medium with 8.5 to 10 ug/ml peptide pools. Negative selection purified CD4+ T cells after less than twelve days of culture. On this clonotype: Its target is not known.

The Oncomine TCR Beta short-read assay was applied to DNA of cultured CD4+ T cells. The template was genomic DNA from cultured CD4+ T cells. In TCRdb, the PCR reads were re-called with MiXCR into one record per CDR3 protein. In the table there are about 7,600 distinct CDR3 sequences, 66% of which are singletons. V dropped 0 bases and J dropped 4 bases, with 10 bases sitting between them. This CDR3 has 14 amino acids. Per germline, CDR1 MNHEY and CDR2 SVGAGI. The receptor was isolated from a human donor with COVID-19. This rearrangement joins TRBV6-5 to TRBJ2-7; D remains unclear. The source material was cultured CD4+ T cells from blood, sampled after SARS-CoV-2 vaccination. As DNA, the CDR3 is TGTGCCAGCAGTTACTCCCTCGGAGCTTACGAGCAGTACTTC. Encoded protein: CASSYSLGAYEQYF.